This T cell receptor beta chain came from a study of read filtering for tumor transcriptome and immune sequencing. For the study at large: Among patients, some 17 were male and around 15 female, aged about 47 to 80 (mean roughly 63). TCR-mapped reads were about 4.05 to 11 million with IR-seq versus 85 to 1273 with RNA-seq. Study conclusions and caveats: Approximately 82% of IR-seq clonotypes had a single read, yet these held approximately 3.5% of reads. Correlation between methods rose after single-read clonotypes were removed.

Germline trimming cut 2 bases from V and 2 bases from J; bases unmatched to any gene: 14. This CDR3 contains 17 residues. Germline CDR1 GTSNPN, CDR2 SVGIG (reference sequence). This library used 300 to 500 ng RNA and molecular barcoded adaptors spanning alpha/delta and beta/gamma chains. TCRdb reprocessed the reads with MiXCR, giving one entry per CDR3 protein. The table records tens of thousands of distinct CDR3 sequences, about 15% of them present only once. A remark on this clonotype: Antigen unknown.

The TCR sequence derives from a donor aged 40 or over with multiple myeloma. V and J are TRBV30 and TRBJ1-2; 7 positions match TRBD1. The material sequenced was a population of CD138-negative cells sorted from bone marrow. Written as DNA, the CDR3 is TGTGCCTGGAGTCCCAAACCGGGACAGAGAGTAAACTATGGCTACACCTTC. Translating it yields CAWSPKPGQRVNYGYTF. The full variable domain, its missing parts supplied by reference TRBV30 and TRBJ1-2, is SQTIHQWPATLVQPVGSPLSLECTVEGTSNPNLYWYRQAAGRGLQLLFYSVGIGQISSEVPQNLSASRPQDRQFILSSKKLLLSDSGFYLCAWSPKPGQRVNYGYTFGSGTRLTVV.